A single sample is the source of the 31 T cell receptor beta chains below, sequenced in a study of blood T cell repertoires in COVID-19. Data came from immunoSEQ multiplex PCR; TCRdb stores just in-frame clones and leaves some out. The data hold tens of thousands of clones, with 70% to 90% observed a single time. The source material was peripheral blood. The receptors come from a woman aged 80 or older with acute or convalescent COVID-19.

V usage is TRBV18 and J usage is TRBJ1-5, with TRBD1 as a possible D gene (5 bases). The CDR3 totals 14 residues. Germline CDR1 is KGHSH and CDR2 is LQKENI. Trimming shortened V by 1 base and J by 1 base, and 5 bases separated the two germline ends. The CDR3 spells CASSPQGSNQPQHF. CDR3 bases: TGTGCCAGCTCACCACAGGGGAGCAATCAGCCCCAGCATTTT.

The chain uses TRBV18 and TRBJ1-3, with no clear D. The CDR3 length is 14 residues. Germline V CDR1 and CDR2: KGHSH, LQKENI. V shed 3 bases and J shed 8 bases, with 14 bases lying between them. The CDR3 DNA reads as TGTGCCAGCTCACCGGGGTACGGGATCGACACCATATATTTT. Amino acid sequence: CASSPGYGIDTIYF.

This sequence joins TRBV7-8 and TRBJ2-7; D is uncertain. V was pared by 0 bases and J by 3 bases, with 9 bases between. This CDR3 comprises 14 residues. Germline V lookup: CDR1 SGHVS, CDR2 FQNEAQ. In DNA, the CDR3 is TGTGCCAGCAGCTTAGCGCTAGGCGGCTACGAGCAGTACTTC. Its translation is CASSLALGGYEQYF.

The chain employs TRBV2 and TRBJ1-2; D is perhaps TRBD1 (6 bases). The CDR3 loop spans 12 amino acids. The V end lost 6 bases, the J end lost 5 bases, and 10 bases lay between the germline ends. Germline CDR1 reads SNHLY; CDR2 reads FYNNEI. CDR3 bases: TGTGCCAGCAGGGGAGGGGGGTATGGCTACACCTTC. This sequence encodes CASRGGGYGYTF.

The chain couples TRBV14 to TRBJ2-1; 10 bases line up with TRBD2. V was clipped by 4 bases and J by 3 bases; unmatched bases: 9. The CDR3 runs to 17 residues. Germline CDR1 is SGHDN and CDR2 is FVKESK. The CDR3 here is CASSRRVLAGGYNEQFF. The CDR3 coding sequence is TGTGCCAGCAGCCGAAGGGTTTTAGCGGGAGGCTACAATGAGCAGTTCTTC.

The chain combines TRBV7-3 with TRBJ2-5, with 7 bases matching TRBD1. The CDR3 extends over 15 amino acids. Germline loops: CDR1 SGHTA, CDR2 FQGTGA. V shed 3 bases, J shed 1 base, and the junction held 5 bases outside the gene matches. Here the CDR3 reads CASSFSTGPQETQYF. CDR3 DNA: TGTGCCAGCAGCTTTTCGACAGGGCCCCAAGAGACCCAGTACTTC.

This CDR3 is CASSSFGLAGGNEQFF. The DNA of the CDR3 is TGTGCCAGTAGTTCCTTTGGACTAGCGGGAGGGAATGAGCAGTTCTTC. V gene TRBV19 combines with J gene TRBJ2-1, with 15 bases fitting TRBD2. This CDR3 contains 16 residues. The germline gives CDR1 LNHDA, CDR2 SQIVND (reference sequence). The V and J ends lost 5 bases and 7 bases, in that order; junction bases with no gene match: 6.

J is TRBJ1-1 and V is TRBV3-1 (or the pseudogene TRBV3-2), with D perhaps matching TRBD1 (6 bases). V was shortened by 4 bases and J by 2 bases, with 8 bases between the two germline ends. The germline V gene has CDR1 LGHDT and CDR2 YNNKEL (reference sequence). CDR3 length: 13 amino acids. The CDR3 DNA is TGTGCCAGCAGCCGGGGACAAAACACTGAAGCTTTCTTT. Translating it yields CASSRGQNTEAFF.

The chain carries TRBV4-3 and TRBJ1-2; the match to TRBD1 covers 8 bases. Germline loops: CDR1 LGHNA, CDR2 YSLEER. The CDR3 runs 16 residues. The J segment lost 8 bases and the V segment lost 0 bases, leaving 11 bases of the junction unmatched. For the CDR3, the DNA is TGCGCCAGCAGCCAAGATAGGGAGGCAGGGGGCTTCGGCTACACCTTC. It translates to CASSQDREAGGFGYTF.

This chain connects TRBV12-5 to TRBJ1-5, with D possibly being TRBD1 (5 bases). This CDR3 contains 18 residues. V lost 2 bases and J lost 0, with 17 bases in between. Germline assignment: CDR1 LGHNT and CDR2 FRNRAP. The CDR3 coding sequence is TGTGCTAGTGGTTTGTCAGGGTTGCCCCTTTATAGCAATCAGCCCCAGCATTTT. This codes for CASGLSGLPLYSNQPQHF.

In nucleotides, the CDR3 is TGTGCCAGCCGGGACAGGAGCTACAATGAGCAGTTCTTC. Its translation is CASRDRSYNEQFF. The rearrangement joins TRBV19 to TRBJ2-1; TRBD1 matches 8 bases. This CDR3 region has 13 residues. The V and J ends lost 9 bases and 3 bases, in that order; junction bases with no gene match: 4. From germline, CDR1 is LNHDA and CDR2 SQIVND (reference sequence).

The V gene is TRBV9, the J gene TRBJ2-2, with TRBD2 as a possible D gene (6 bases). CDR3 length: 17 amino acids. Germline V lookup: CDR1 SGDLS, CDR2 YYNGEE. Trimming pared 0 bases from V and 0 bases from J, leaving 12 bases between. This chain's CDR3 is CASSVVGGAPNTGELFF. The CDR3 region has the DNA TGTGCCAGCAGCGTAGTTGGCGGGGCTCCGAACACCGGGGAGCTGTTTTTT.

The J gene is TRBJ1-5, the V gene TRBV2, with D perhaps TRBD1 (5 bases). The CDR3 is made up of 14 amino acids. V lost 4 bases, J lost 2 bases, and 9 bases lay in between. Germline loops: CDR1 SNHLY, CDR2 FYNNEI. CDR3 amino acids: CASSVDSGNQPQHF. The CDR3 DNA follows: TGTGCCAGCAGTGTTGACAGCGGCAATCAGCCCCAGCATTTT.

This chain uses TRBV5-1 with TRBJ2-5; D is ambiguous. The germline V and J ends were trimmed by 2 bases and 2 bases, with 16 bases remaining between them. CDR3 size: 16 residues. CDR1 SGHRS and CDR2 YFSETQ come from the germline V gene. Here the CDR3 DNA reads TGCGCCAGCAGCTTAACGAGAAGCCCCACGCAAGAGACCCAGTACTTC. This sequence encodes CASSLTRSPTQETQYF.

This rearrangement joins TRBV30 to TRBJ1-5; TRBD1 might be the D (5 bases). Germline V gene lookup returns CDR1 GTSNPN and CDR2 SVGIG (reference sequence). The CDR3 contains 16 residues. Trimming took off 0 bases at V and 11 bases at J, with 23 bases between the two ends. For the CDR3, the DNA is TGTGCCTGGAGTGTCCCCCCGCCTAGGAATGACAGTTCCCAGCATTTT. It yields the protein CAWSVPPPRNDSSQHF. The whole variable domain, filled in from reference TRBV30 and TRBJ1-5, reads SQTIHQWPATLVQPVGSPLSLECTVEGTSNPNLYWYRQAAGRGLQLLFYSVGIGQISSEVPQNLSASRPQDRQFILSSKKLLLSDSGFYLCAWSVPPPRNDSSQHFGDGTRLSIL.

The V and J genes are TRBV30 and TRBJ1-4, with D tentatively TRBD1 (5 bases). V lost 2 bases and J lost 5, with 9 bases in between. The CDR3 totals 13 residues. The V gene's germline CDR1 is GTSNPN and CDR2 SVGIG (reference sequence). In DNA, the CDR3 is TGTGCCTGGAGTTGGGGGGGGAATGAAAAACTGTTTTTT. Its translation: CAWSWGGNEKLFF.

V is TRBV7-9 and J is TRBJ2-5, with 9 bases lining up with TRBD2. The CDR3 covers 16 residues. With V trimmed by 5 bases and J by 7 bases, 14 bases remained unmatched. The germline CDR1 and CDR2 sequences are SEHNR and FQNEAQ (reference sequence). CDR3 nucleotide sequence: TGTGCCAGCAGCGGGGCCCTCAGCGGGGGGCAGGGGACCCAGTACTTC. Residues: CASSGALSGGQGTQYF.

The chain is built from TRBV18 and TRBJ2-7; 8 nucleotides agree with TRBD1. V gave up 0 bases and J gave up 6 bases; unmatched junction bases: 7. The CDR3 consists of 15 residues. Germline V lookup: CDR1 KGHSH, CDR2 LQKENI. Here the CDR3 reads CASSPPSPTGVEQYF. The CDR3 DNA is TGTGCCAGCTCACCACCCTCCCCGACAGGGGTCGAGCAGTACTTC.

CDR3 nucleotide sequence: TGTGCCAGCAGCCGGACTAGCGGTTCCTACAATGAGCAGTTCTTC. It codes for CASSRTSGSYNEQFF. The chain employs TRBV5-4 and TRBJ2-1; 10 nucleotides align to TRBD2. Trimming at V came to 4 bases and at J to 1 base, leaving 2 bases not matched to a gene. Germline V gives CDR1 SGHNT, CDR2 YYREEE (reference sequence). This CDR3 region has 15 residues.

V gene TRBV18 combines with J gene TRBJ2-5; D is perhaps TRBD2 (7 bases). CDR1 is KGHSH and CDR2 is LQKENI in the germline V gene. This CDR3 spans 13 amino acids. Trimming stripped 6 bases from V and 5 bases from J, with 13 bases between. The CDR3 loop reads CASSPRGGETQYF. The CDR3 DNA reads as TGTGCCAGCTCCCCCAGGGGAGGGGAGACCCAGTACTTC.

V is TRBV5-1 and J is TRBJ1-5; maybe TRBD1 (6 bases). Per germline, CDR1 SGHRS and CDR2 YFSETQ. This CDR3 contains 13 residues. The V gene lost 3 bases and the J gene lost 7 bases, with 11 bases spanning the gap. CDR3 sequence reads: CASSSDRGQPQHF. The CDR3 nucleotides are TGCGCCAGCAGCTCGGACAGAGGACAGCCCCAGCATTTT.

This sequence joins TRBV12-3 or TRBV12-4 and TRBJ2-7; 7 nucleotides line up with TRBD2. The CDR3 covers 13 residues. V lost 6 bases and J lost 4; bases outside the gene matches: 6. The CDR3 nucleotides are TGTGCCAGCAGGGCCCTGGGGGGGTACGAGCAGTACTTC. Protein: CASRALGGYEQYF.

A note on this clone: Germline is not matched at one junction end, which may reflect a read error. As DNA, the CDR3 is TGTGCTAGCAGCTTAGGACAGGGGGGACCGCGAGAGACCCAGTACTTC. Its translation is CASSLGQGGPRETQYF. V usage is TRBV7-7 and J usage is TRBJ2-5; TRBD1 aligns across 10 bases. CDR1 SSHAT and CDR2 FNYEAQ come from the germline V gene (reference sequence). This CDR3 has 16 residues.

The rearrangement uses TRBV11-1 and TRBJ1-6, with a possible D match to TRBD1 (6 bases). There are 13 residues in the CDR3. V was clipped by 6 bases and J by 9 bases, with 12 bases between them. The germline V gene encodes CDR1 SGHAT and CDR2 FQDESV (reference sequence). The CDR3 sequence: CASSFTGTSPLHF. In DNA, the CDR3 is TGTGCCAGCAGTTTCACAGGGACTTCACCCCTCCACTTT.

The CDR3 loop reads CASSPTGRYTEAFF. CDR3 bases: TGTGCCAGCAGCCCGACAGGGCGTTACACTGAAGCTTTCTTT. The V and J genes are TRBV7-6 and TRBJ1-1; 7 nucleotides agree with TRBD1. CDR1 and CDR2 (germline): SGHVS, FNYEAQ. The length of the CDR3 is 14 residues. After removal of 5 bases from V and 3 bases from J, the junction contained 6 bases not matched to a gene.

V and J are TRBV19 and TRBJ1-2, with 7 bases identical to TRBD1. V shed 4 bases, J shed 1 base, and the junction held 12 bases outside the gene matches. The length of the CDR3 is 17 residues. Germline CDR1 is LNHDA and CDR2 is SQIVND (reference sequence). CDR3 protein: CASSRPGQAALNYGYTF. CDR3 coding DNA: TGTGCCAGTAGTAGGCCTGGACAGGCCGCCCTTAACTATGGCTACACCTTC.

The genes are TRBV9 and TRBJ2-2; 7 nucleotides match TRBD1. The CDR3 has 14 amino acids. CDR1 is SGDLS and CDR2 is YYNGEE in the germline V gene. With 2 bases clipped from V and 5 bases from J, the junction kept 3 bases outside the gene matches. The CDR3 region has the DNA TGTGCCAGCAGCGTTCAGGGGGAAACCGGGGAGCTGTTTTTT. Translated: CASSVQGETGELFF.

This chain links TRBV6-6 with TRBJ1-5; no reliable D call. The V gene's germline CDR1 is MNHNY and CDR2 SVGAGI (reference sequence). V was pared by 11 bases and J by 0 bases, with 11 bases between. This CDR3 spans 13 amino acids. The CDR3 loop is CAGRGDSNQPQHF. DNA of the CDR3: TGTGCCGGGCGCGGGGATAGCAATCAGCCCCAGCATTTT.

The genes are TRBV7-2 and TRBJ1-5, with D possibly TRBD1 on 6 matching bases. This CDR3 has 16 amino acids. V lost 5 bases, J lost 7 bases, and 21 bases lay in between. Germline assignment: CDR1 SGHTA and CDR2 FQGNSA. CDR3 residues: CASSPVIRGAPQPQHF. The CDR3 DNA sequence: TGTGCCAGCAGCCCAGTCATCAGGGGCGCCCCACAGCCCCAGCATTTT.

The rearrangement links TRBV19 to TRBJ2-2, with 8 bases lining up with TRBD1. V gave up 5 bases and J gave up 0 bases; unmatched junction bases: 5. The CDR3 runs 16 residues. Germline CDR1 reads LNHDA; CDR2 reads SQIVND (reference sequence). CDR3 in amino acids: CASSYRGKPNTGELFF. CDR3 sequence (DNA): TGTGCCAGTAGTTACAGGGGGAAACCGAACACCGGGGAGCTGTTTTTT.

In the case of this clone: Relative to the germline gene, one junction end is altered; a read error may explain this. The CDR3, as DNA: TGTGCTAGCAGCCCAGCGGGGAGGGGGTCGTACAATGAGCAGTTCTTC. Amino acid sequence: CASSPAGRGSYNEQFF. The chain couples TRBV7-7 to TRBJ2-1; D is possibly TRBD2 (7 bases). Germline CDR1 SSHAT, CDR2 FNYEAQ (reference sequence). The CDR3 has 16 residues.